A selection of T cell receptor beta chains follows, all from one sample in a study of blood T cell repertoires in COVID-19. Using immunoSEQ multiplex PCR, the repertoire was profiled, and TCRdb retains in-frame clones only, with some absent. Of about 380,000 clones listed, roughly 87% are singletons. Sequencing was carried out using PBMCs or T cells enriched from blood (not recorded which). The origin of the receptors is a woman aged 25 to 39 who had recovered from COVID-19. Both conserved end residues are part of each CDR3. Each record gives: clone size, V gene, J gene, CDR3 length, D gene, CDR3 protein, CDR3 DNA. A D gene is named only where the DNA matches it firmly. Rows give clone size only sometimes, using once, few, many, or a class for an expanded clone.

NA	TRBV18	TRBJ1-6	18	NA	CASSSSDSESSYNSPLHF	TGTGCCAGCTCATCATCCGACTCCGAGAGCTCCTATAATTCACCCCTCCACTTT
NA	TRBV6-5	TRBJ1-1	11	NA	CASSRGLGAFF	TGTGCCAGCAGTAGGGGGTTAGGGGCTTTCTTT
NA	TRBV27	TRBJ2-7	15	TRBD1	CASSLSGQESYEQYF	TGTGCCAGCAGTTTATCCGGACAGGAAAGCTACGAGCAGTACTTC
NA	TRBV6-5	TRBJ2-3	15	NA	CASQGSAGPTDTQYF	TGTGCCAGCCAGGGATCCGCGGGGCCCACAGATACGCAGTATTTT
NA	TRBV10-3	TRBJ1-1	12	NA	CAIRPGGTEAFF	TGTGCCATCAGGCCGGGGGGCACTGAAGCTTTCTTT
NA	TRBV25-1	TRBJ2-5	16	TRBD2	CASSAGTSGSGETQYF	TGTGCCAGCAGTGCCGGGACTAGCGGGAGTGGTGAGACCCAGTACTTC
once	TRBV28	TRBJ1-2	15	TRBD1	CASSPSDREFGGYTF	TGTGCCAGCAGTCCCTCGGACAGGGAGTTTGGGGGCTACACCTTC
NA	TRBV30	TRBJ1-2	12	NA	CAWSVLNYGYTF	TGTGCCTGGAGTGTACTTAACTATGGCTACACCTTC
NA	TRBV7-2	TRBJ2-7	15	NA	CASSLRVPGAYEQYF	TGTGCCAGCAGCCTCAGGGTTCCGGGGGCCTACGAGCAGTACTTC
NA	TRBV5-8	TRBJ2-7	14	NA	CASRMTGSTYEQYF	TGTGCCAGCCGTATGACAGGATCAACCTACGAGCAGTACTTC
NA	TRBV12-3/TRBV12-4	TRBJ2-1	13	NA	CASSTRGYNEQFF	TGTGCCAGCAGTACTCGGGGGTACAATGAGCAGTTCTTC
NA	TRBV2	TRBJ1-3	14	TRBD1	CASSAGQGGNTIYF	TGTGCCAGCAGCGCGGGACAGGGAGGAAACACCATATATTTT
NA	TRBV25-1	TRBJ1-6	14	NA	CASSESRVESPLHF	TGTGCCAGCAGTGAGTCCAGGGTGGAATCACCCCTCCACTTT
NA	TRBV27	TRBJ1-5	14	TRBD1	CASSPTGGVQPQHF	TGTGCCAGCAGTCCGACAGGGGGCGTTCAGCCCCAGCATTTT
NA	TRBV12-5	TRBJ2-3	16	NA	CASGFGQGGSTDTQYF	TGTGCTAGTGGTTTCGGCCAGGGGGGAAGCACAGATACGCAGTATTTT
NA	TRBV7-2	TRBJ2-7	16	NA	CASSFGHYTTSYEQYF	TGTGCCAGCAGCTTTGGTCACTACACCACCTCCTACGAGCAGTACTTC
NA	TRBV12-3/TRBV12-4	TRBJ2-3	11	NA	CASSPLGTQYF	TGTGCCAGCAGTCCTCTAGGTACGCAGTATTTT
once	TRBV18	TRBJ2-5	15	NA	CASSPKSGYQETQYF	TGTGCCAGCTCCCCAAAATCGGGGTACCAAGAGACCCAGTACTTC
NA	TRBV13	TRBJ2-7	15	TRBD1	CASSIYRDRFYEQYF	TGTGCCAGCAGCATCTACCGGGACAGGTTCTACGAGCAGTACTTC
NA	TRBV11-2	TRBJ1-2	15	TRBD1	CASSFGGQGGGGYTF	TGTGCCAGCAGCTTCGGAGGTCAGGGGGGTGGTGGCTACACCTTC
NA	TRBV5-1	TRBJ1-2	13	NA	CASSLPGNYGYTF	TGCGCCAGCAGCTTGCCAGGGAACTATGGCTACACCTTC
NA	TRBV3-1/TRBV3-2	TRBJ2-1	18	TRBD2	CASSQVLPGLAGFNEQFF	TGTGCCAGCAGCCAAGTCCTCCCTGGACTAGCGGGGTTCAATGAGCAGTTCTTC
NA	TRBV5-6	TRBJ1-2	13	NA	CASSPGQDHGYTF	TGTGCCAGCAGCCCTGGGCAGGATCATGGCTACACCTTC
NA	TRBV1	TRBJ1-1	13	NA	CTSSLGRNTEAFF	TGCACCAGCAGCCTTGGCAGAAACACTGAAGCTTTCTTT
NA	TRBV7-9	TRBJ2-1	17	TRBD2	CASSSTQTSGRTHEQFF	TGTGCCAGCAGCTCTACTCAAACTAGCGGGAGAACCCATGAGCAGTTCTTC
NA	TRBV29-1	TRBJ1-1	13	TRBD1	CSARRQGNTEAFF	TGCAGCGCGAGACGACAGGGAAACACTGAAGCTTTCTTT
NA	TRBV28	TRBJ2-1	14	NA	CASSFSGGGNEQFF	TGTGCCAGCAGTTTTTCGGGGGGCGGGAATGAGCAGTTCTTC
NA	TRBV11-2	TRBJ2-3	14	NA	CASSLIGSPDTQYF	TGTGCCAGCAGCTTAATAGGGAGTCCAGATACGCAGTATTTT
once	TRBV5-4	TRBJ2-1	15	NA	CASSDPPNGYNEQFF	TGTGCCAGCAGCGATCCTCCGAACGGGTACAATGAGCAGTTCTTC
NA	TRBV6-5	TRBJ1-6	15	TRBD1	CASRTGTVYNSPLHF	TGTGCCAGCAGAACCGGGACAGTCTATAATTCACCCCTCCACTTT
once	TRBV11-2	TRBJ2-1	16	TRBD2	CASSSRSGGSYNEQFF	TGTGCCAGCAGCTCGAGAAGCGGGGGGTCCTACAATGAGCAGTTCTTC
NA	TRBV6-5	TRBJ1-2	15	TRBD1	CASRVGQLANYGYTF	TGTGCCAGCCGGGTGGGACAGTTAGCTAACTATGGCTACACCTTC
few	TRBV7-8	TRBJ2-1	15	TRBD2	CASSPVAGAGLEQFF	TGTGCCAGCAGCCCCGTAGCGGGAGCGGGCCTCGAGCAGTTCTTC
NA	TRBV6-6	TRBJ1-5	13	NA	CASSYGEREPQHF	TGTGCCAGCAGTTACGGGGAGAGAGAGCCCCAGCATTTT
NA	TRBV11-2	TRBJ2-5	15	TRBD1	CASSPTSTGRETQYF	TGTGCCAGCAGCCCTACCTCGACAGGGAGAGAGACCCAGTACTTC
few	TRBV12-3/TRBV12-4	TRBJ1-5	13	NA	CASNQGLSQPQHF	TGTGCCAGCAACCAGGGGTTAAGCCAGCCCCAGCATTTT
NA	TRBV7-9	TRBJ2-1	16	NA	CASSPTYSLSWDEQFF	TGTGCCAGCAGCCCCACCTATAGCCTCAGTTGGGATGAGCAGTTCTTC
NA	TRBV27	TRBJ2-1	14	TRBD1	CASTKTGGYNEQFF	TGTGCCAGCACCAAGACAGGGGGCTACAATGAGCAGTTCTTC
NA	TRBV19	TRBJ1-3	15	NA	CASSDGQFGGNTIYF	TGTGCCAGTAGTGATGGACAGTTCGGAGGAAACACCATATATTTT
NA	TRBV28	TRBJ2-1	13	NA	CASRDRIYNEQFF	TGTGCCAGCAGGGACAGAATCTACAATGAGCAGTTCTTC